This passage covers 18 T cell receptor beta chains from one sample sequenced in a study of blood T cell repertoires in COVID-19. Sequenced by immunoSEQ multiplex PCR; TCRdb stores in-frame clones only, minus some. The top ten hold over 7.5% of the sample, which has approximately 170,000 clones, 80% to 90% seen once. The sequenced sample was peripheral blood. These receptors all come from a man aged 50 to 60 with active or convalescent COVID-19.

The rearrangement links TRBV28 to TRBJ2-5, with TRBD2 identical over 10 bases. CDR3 length: 15 amino acids. In germline, CDR1 is MDHEN, CDR2 SYDVKM. Trimming took 6 bases from V and 5 from J; bases not matched to a gene: 9. The CDR3 DNA is TGTGCCAGCAGCTGGGGACTAGCGATCCGGGAGACCCAGTACTTC. Its translation: CASSWGLAIRETQYF. Drawing the rest from reference TRBV28 and TRBJ2-5, the complete variable domain is DVKVTQSSRYLVKRTGEKVFLECVQDMDHENMFWYRQDPGLGLRLIYFSYDVKMKEKGDIPEGYSVSREKKERFSLILESASTNQTSMYLCASSWGLAIRETQYFGPGTRLLVL.

The rearrangement links TRBV7-3 to TRBJ2-2; 10 positions match TRBD2. CDR3 size: 16 residues. With 5 bases clipped from V and 7 bases from J, the junction kept 10 bases outside the gene matches. Germline lookup yields CDR1 SGHTA and CDR2 FQGTGA. The CDR3 coding sequence is TGTGCCAGCAGCCAGACTAGCGGGCTTATGGGCGGGGAGCTGTTTTTT. Residues: CASSQTSGLMGGELFF.

The chain uses TRBV12-3 or TRBV12-4 and TRBJ1-5; D gene unclear. The ends were cut back, 7 bases at V and 4 bases at J, with 8 bases in the middle. The CDR3 length is 12 residues. The CDR3 nucleotides are TGTGCCAGCACCCAAGAGAATCAGCCCCAGCATTTT. Encoded protein: CASTQENQPQHF.

For the CDR3, the DNA is TGTGCCAGCTCACCCGGGGACTACCGCTACGAGCAGTACTTC. It is translated as CASSPGDYRYEQYF. This chain uses TRBV18 with TRBJ2-7; 7 nucleotides align to TRBD2. This CDR3 has 14 amino acids. From germline, CDR1 is KGHSH and CDR2 LQKENI. The V gene end was trimmed by 3 bases and the J gene end by 3 bases; junction bases not matched to a gene: 5.

This chain links TRBV3-1 (or the pseudogene TRBV3-2) with TRBJ2-2; D is possibly TRBD2 (7 bases). Germline V gene sequence: CDR1 LGHDT, CDR2 YNNKEL (reference sequence). The CDR3 extends over 16 amino acids. V lost 0 bases to trimming and J lost 12 bases, with 20 bases between them. This chain's CDR3 is CASSQEGSFEGGKLFF. The CDR3 coding sequence is TGTGCCAGCAGCCAAGAAGGGTCGTTTGAGGGGGGGAAGCTGTTTTTT.

By frequency in the sample, this clone is medium-sized. V gene TRBV9 combines with J gene TRBJ2-2; 7 bases match TRBD1. Germline assignment: CDR1 SGDLS and CDR2 YYNGEE. This CDR3 contains 15 residues. After removal of 3 bases from V and 7 bases from J, the junction contained 9 bases not matched to a gene. CDR3 protein: CASSALTGTDGELFF. The DNA for the CDR3 is TGTGCCAGCAGCGCCCTCACCGGGACAGACGGGGAGCTGTTTTTT.

The chain carries TRBV4-2 and TRBJ2-1; 8 bases fit TRBD2. The germline V gene encodes CDR1 LGHNA and CDR2 YNFKEQ. This CDR3 spans 15 amino acids. With 0 bases clipped from V and 4 bases from J, the junction kept 2 bases outside the gene matches. The chain's CDR3 is CASSQDTSGYNEQFF. CDR3 coding DNA: TGTGCCAGCAGCCAAGATACTAGCGGTTACAATGAGCAGTTCTTC.

The rearrangement joins TRBV30 to TRBJ2-7; D is perhaps TRBD1 (7 bases). CDR3 length equals 14 residues. Germline V gene lookup returns CDR1 GTSNPN and CDR2 SVGIG (reference sequence). Trimming stripped 4 bases from V and 5 bases from J, with 18 bases between. CDR3: CAWTPGGTYNEQYF. The CDR3 bases are TGTGCCTGGACCCCAGGGGGGACCTATAACGAGCAGTACTTC. Combining the CDR3 with reference TRBV30 and TRBJ2-7 gives the whole variable domain SQTIHQWPATLVQPVGSPLSLECTVEGTSNPNLYWYRQAAGRGLQLLFYSVGIGQISSEVPQNLSASRPQDRQFILSSKKLLLSDSGFYLCAWTPGGTYNEQYFGPGTRLTVT.

The V and J genes are TRBV25-1 and TRBJ2-5; TRBD2 is a possible D gene (6 bases). Looked up from germline, CDR1 is MGHDK and CDR2 is SYGVNS. This CDR3 contains 15 residues. Trimming removed 2 bases from V and 3 bases from J, with 13 bases in between. The CDR3 nucleotides are TGTGCCAGCAGTGAAACTAGCCTCTCTAAAGAGACCCAGTACTTC. Its translation: CASSETSLSKETQYF.

The rearrangement links TRBV28 to TRBJ2-1, with D uncertain. The CDR3 has 14 residues. V lost 8 bases and J lost 5, with 16 bases in between. The V gene's germline CDR1 is MDHEN and CDR2 SYDVKM. This chain's CDR3 is CASCDWPTDNEQFF. CDR3 coding DNA: TGTGCCAGCTGCGACTGGCCTACTGACAATGAGCAGTTCTTC.

V is TRBV19 and J is TRBJ2-5, with 7 bases that match TRBD2. The V gene end was trimmed by 5 bases and the J gene end by 5 bases; junction bases not matched to a gene: 8. Germline V lookup: CDR1 LNHDA, CDR2 SQIVND (reference sequence). This CDR3 region has 14 residues. In nucleotides, the CDR3 is TGTGCCAGTAGTGGGGCGGGAGCGTCGGAGACCCAGTACTTC. Protein: CASSGAGASETQYF.

This clone was seen just once. The chain combines TRBV2 with TRBJ1-3; possibly TRBD1 for D (5 bases). V lost 5 bases to trimming and J lost 0 bases, with 11 bases between them. The CDR3 is 15 amino acids. Germline V gives CDR1 SNHLY, CDR2 FYNNEI. This CDR3 reads CASSPQGYSGNTIYF. CDR3 sequence (DNA): TGTGCCAGCAGTCCCCAGGGCTACTCTGGAAACACCATATATTTT.

The table lists this clone with a few counts. The J gene is TRBJ1-2, the V gene TRBV29-1, with a tentative D call TRBD1 (6 bases). V was pared by 0 bases and J by 5 bases, with 16 bases between. Germline loops: CDR1 SQVTM, CDR2 ANQGSEA. The CDR3 runs 15 residues. CDR3 sequence: CSVEDTGRDTYGYTF. The CDR3 DNA reads TGCAGCGTTGAAGACACAGGGAGGGACACATATGGCTACACCTTC. Combining the CDR3 with reference TRBV29-1 and TRBJ1-2 gives the whole variable domain SAVISQKPSRDICQRGTSLTIQCQVDSQVTMMFWYRQQPGQSLTLIATANQGSEATYESGFVIDKFPISRPNLTFSTLTVSNMSPEDSSIYLCSVEDTGRDTYGYTFGSGTRLTVV.

The chain couples TRBV18 to TRBJ2-1; 10 bases line up with TRBD1. Germline-derived CDR1 and CDR2 are KGHSH and LQKENI. The CDR3 is made up of 16 amino acids. The ends lost 0 bases at V and 6 bases at J; junction bases unmatched: 5. The CDR3 nucleotides read TGTGCCAGCTCACCACCGACCGGGACAGGGGTCAATGAGCAGTTCTTC. Amino acids: CASSPPTGTGVNEQFF.

The V call is TRBV12-3 or TRBV12-4, the J call TRBJ1-2; D is possibly TRBD1 (5 bases). The CDR3 consists of 13 residues. Trimming took 6 bases from V and 7 from J, leaving 15 bases between them. In DNA, the CDR3 is TGTGCCAGCAGCAGGGATCTCTATTTTGGCTACACCTTC. Amino acid sequence: CASSRDLYFGYTF.

This clone has a single count. The rearrangement uses TRBV4-1 and TRBJ1-1; 7 nucleotides line up with TRBD1. Germline trimming cut 0 bases from V and 5 bases from J; bases unmatched to any gene: 6. The CDR3 is 15 amino acids. The germline gives CDR1 MGHRA, CDR2 YSYEKL. CDR3 DNA: TGCGCCAGCAGCCAAGATTCAGGGGGGAGTACTGAAGCTTTCTTT. Amino acids: CASSQDSGGSTEAFF.

The chain recombines TRBV3-1 (or the pseudogene TRBV3-2) with TRBJ1-6; 8 bases match TRBD1. V shed 4 bases, J shed 9 bases, and the junction held 8 bases outside the gene matches. This CDR3 comprises 15 residues. Germline CDR1 reads LGHDT; CDR2 reads YNNKEL (reference sequence). The CDR3 DNA reads TGTGCCAGCAGCCCGGGACAGGCTGGCTTTTCACCCCTCCACTTT. Its protein is CASSPGQAGFSPLHF.

V is TRBV3-1 (or the pseudogene TRBV3-2) and J is TRBJ1-2; 7 bases agree with TRBD1. Germline V gene lookup returns CDR1 LGHDT and CDR2 YNNKEL (reference sequence). The ends lost 4 bases at V and 0 bases at J; junction bases unmatched: 2. The CDR3 is 14 residues long. The CDR3 loop is CASSPTGSNYGYTF. CDR3 in DNA: TGTGCCAGCAGCCCGACAGGGTCTAACTATGGCTACACCTTC.